The following is a T cell receptor beta chain sequence with its context. The data belong to a study of cytomegalovirus exposure and HLA in healthy donors. The length of the CDR3 is 13 residues. The germline CDR1 and CDR2 sequences are LGHNA and YSLEER. In the PCR, 60 Vbeta and 13 Jbeta primers were used. Clones were read by immunoSEQ multiplex PCR, and TCRdb kept only the in-frame ones, dropping some. The data contain around 150,000 clones, 65% to 85% of them singletons. The sequencing input was PBMCs. This sequence joins TRBV4-3 and TRBJ2-5, with unresolved D. The end of the DNA fits TRBJ2-7 better, so the J call may be wrong. The clonotype comes from a man aged 40-50 years in good health and CMV-seropositive. CDR3 region: CASSQDQNYEQYF. The CDR3 DNA reads as TGCGCCAGCAGCCAAGATCAGAACTACGAGCAGTACTTC.